This TCR beta chain comes out of a study of blood T cell repertoires in COVID-19. Turning to the study itself: Nucleic acid was either cDNA or gDNA, and it came from T cells, B-cell-depleted T cells, or PBMCs.

This clone was observed a single time. Seattle-derived patients entered the study during active infection and were followed longitudinally. As originally analysed: How many nucleated cells were present was estimated from reference gene primer amplification. Measured with immunoSEQ multiplex PCR; TCRdb has only the in-frame clones, and not every one. The V and J calls and clone size were taken over from that table, and D and trimming were inferred from the DNA. The sample lists 250,000 to 350,000 clones, almost 90% seen once, with over 9% in the top ten. CDR1 and CDR2 (germline): LNHDA, SQIVND (reference sequence). The CDR3 consists of 16 residues. Deletions cut 7 bases from V and 3 bases from J, with 16 bases between.

The V gene is TRBV19, the J gene TRBJ1-6; D remains unclear. The specimen was peripheral blood. This sequence was found in a woman aged 25 to 39 with COVID-19, enrolled during active disease. The CDR3 region has the DNA TGTGCCAGTAAAATTGAGGCCGGCTACTATAATTCACCCCTCCACTTT. Its protein product is CASKIEAGYYNSPLHF.